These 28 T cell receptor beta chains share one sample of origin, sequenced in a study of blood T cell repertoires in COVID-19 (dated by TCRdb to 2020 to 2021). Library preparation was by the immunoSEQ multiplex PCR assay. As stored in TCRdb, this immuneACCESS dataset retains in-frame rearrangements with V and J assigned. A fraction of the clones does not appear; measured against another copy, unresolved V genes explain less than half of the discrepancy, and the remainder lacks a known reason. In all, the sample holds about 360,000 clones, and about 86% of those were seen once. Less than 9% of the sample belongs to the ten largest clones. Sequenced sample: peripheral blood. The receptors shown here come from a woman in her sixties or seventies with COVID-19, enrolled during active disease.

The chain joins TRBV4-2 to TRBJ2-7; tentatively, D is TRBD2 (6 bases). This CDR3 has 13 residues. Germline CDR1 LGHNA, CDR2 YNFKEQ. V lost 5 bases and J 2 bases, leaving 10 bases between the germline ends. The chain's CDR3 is CASSWGETYEQYF. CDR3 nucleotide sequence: TGTGCCAGCAGCTGGGGGGAAACCTACGAGCAGTACTTC.

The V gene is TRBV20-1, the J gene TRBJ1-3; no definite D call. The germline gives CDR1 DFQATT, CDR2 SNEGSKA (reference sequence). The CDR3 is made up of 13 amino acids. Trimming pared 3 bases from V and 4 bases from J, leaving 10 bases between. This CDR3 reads CSASEGPGNTIYF. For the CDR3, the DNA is TGCAGTGCTAGTGAGGGCCCAGGAAACACCATATATTTT.

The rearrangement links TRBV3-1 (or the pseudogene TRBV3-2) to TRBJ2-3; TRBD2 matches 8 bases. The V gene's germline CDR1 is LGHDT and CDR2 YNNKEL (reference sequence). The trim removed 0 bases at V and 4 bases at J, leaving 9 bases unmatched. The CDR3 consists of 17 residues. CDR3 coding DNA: TGTGCCAGCAGCCAAGATCGGTCCAGCGGGGGCGCAGATACGCAGTATTTT. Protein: CASSQDRSSGGADTQYF.

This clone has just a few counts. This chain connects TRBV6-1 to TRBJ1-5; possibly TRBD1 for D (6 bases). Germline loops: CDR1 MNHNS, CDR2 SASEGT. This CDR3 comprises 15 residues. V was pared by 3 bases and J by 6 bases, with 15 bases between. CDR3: CASSDEGGGGQPQHF. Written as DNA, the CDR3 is TGTGCCAGCAGTGATGAGGGAGGGGGGGGTCAGCCCCAGCATTTT.

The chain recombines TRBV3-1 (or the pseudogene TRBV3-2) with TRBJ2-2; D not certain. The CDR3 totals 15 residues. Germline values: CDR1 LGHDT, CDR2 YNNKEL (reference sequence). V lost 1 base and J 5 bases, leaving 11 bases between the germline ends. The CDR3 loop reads CASSQAALGTGELFF. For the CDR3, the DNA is TGTGCCAGCAGCCAAGCAGCTCTAGGTACCGGGGAGCTGTTTTTT.

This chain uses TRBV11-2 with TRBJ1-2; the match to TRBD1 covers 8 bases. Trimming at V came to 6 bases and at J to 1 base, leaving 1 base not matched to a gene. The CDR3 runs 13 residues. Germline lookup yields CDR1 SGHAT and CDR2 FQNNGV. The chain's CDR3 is CASRGQGNYGYTF. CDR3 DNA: TGTGCCAGCAGAGGACAGGGTAACTATGGCTACACCTTC.

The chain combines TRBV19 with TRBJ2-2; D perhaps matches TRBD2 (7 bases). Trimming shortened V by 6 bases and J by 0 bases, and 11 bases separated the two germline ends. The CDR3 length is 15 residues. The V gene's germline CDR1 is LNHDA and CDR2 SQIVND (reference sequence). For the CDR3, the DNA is TGTGCCAGTAGATGGGGGGGCACGAACACCGGGGAGCTGTTTTTT. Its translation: CASRWGGTNTGELFF. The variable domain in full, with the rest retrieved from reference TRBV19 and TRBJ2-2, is DGGITQSPKYLFRKEGQNVTLSCEQNLNHDAMYWYRQDPGQGLRLIYYSQIVNDFQKGDIAEGYSVSREKKESFPLTVTSAQKNPTAFYLCASRWGGTNTGELFFGEGSRLTVL.

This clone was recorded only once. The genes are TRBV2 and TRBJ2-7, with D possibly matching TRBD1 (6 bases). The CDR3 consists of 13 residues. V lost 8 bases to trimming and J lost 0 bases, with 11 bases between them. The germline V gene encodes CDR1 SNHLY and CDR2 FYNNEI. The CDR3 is CASEGGSSYEQYF. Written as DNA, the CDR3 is TGTGCCAGCGAAGGGGGTTCCTCCTACGAGCAGTACTTC.

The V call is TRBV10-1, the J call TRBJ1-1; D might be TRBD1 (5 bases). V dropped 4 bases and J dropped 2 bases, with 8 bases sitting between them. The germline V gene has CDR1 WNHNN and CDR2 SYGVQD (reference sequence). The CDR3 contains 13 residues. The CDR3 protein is CASSAQVNTEAFF. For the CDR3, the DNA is TGCGCCAGCAGTGCACAGGTTAACACTGAAGCTTTCTTT.

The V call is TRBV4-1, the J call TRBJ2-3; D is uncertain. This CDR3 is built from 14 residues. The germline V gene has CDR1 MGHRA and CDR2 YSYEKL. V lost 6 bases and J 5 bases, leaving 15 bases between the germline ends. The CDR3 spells CASSRQWAQDTQYF. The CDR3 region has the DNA TGCGCCAGCAGTCGCCAGTGGGCACAAGATACGCAGTATTTT.

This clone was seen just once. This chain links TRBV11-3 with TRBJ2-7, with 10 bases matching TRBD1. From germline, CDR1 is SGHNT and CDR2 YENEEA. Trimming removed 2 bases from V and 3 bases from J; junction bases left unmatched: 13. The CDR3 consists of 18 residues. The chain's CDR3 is CASSLLMGQGILSYEQYF. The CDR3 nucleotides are TGTGCCAGCAGCTTATTGATGGGACAGGGGATATTAAGCTACGAGCAGTACTTC.

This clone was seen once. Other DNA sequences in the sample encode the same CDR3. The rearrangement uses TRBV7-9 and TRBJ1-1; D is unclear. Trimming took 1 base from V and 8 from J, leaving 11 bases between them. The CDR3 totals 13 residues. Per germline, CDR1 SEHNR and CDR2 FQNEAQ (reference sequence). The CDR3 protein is CASSLDGSAEAFF. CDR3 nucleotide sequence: TGTGCCAGCAGCTTAGACGGGTCAGCAGAAGCTTTCTTT.

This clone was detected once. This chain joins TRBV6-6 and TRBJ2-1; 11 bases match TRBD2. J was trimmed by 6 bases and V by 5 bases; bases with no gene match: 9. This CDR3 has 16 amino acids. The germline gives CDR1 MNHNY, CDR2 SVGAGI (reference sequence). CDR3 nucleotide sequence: TGTGCCAGCAGTAGCTTTTTTAGCGGGGGGGCCAATGAGCAGTTCTTC. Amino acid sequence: CASSSFFSGGANEQFF.

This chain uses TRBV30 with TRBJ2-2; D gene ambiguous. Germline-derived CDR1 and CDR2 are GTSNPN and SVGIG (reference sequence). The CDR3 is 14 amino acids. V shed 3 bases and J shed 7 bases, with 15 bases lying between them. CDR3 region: CAWSPNLHGGELFF. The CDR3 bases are TGTGCCTGGAGCCCCAACTTGCACGGCGGGGAGCTGTTTTTT.

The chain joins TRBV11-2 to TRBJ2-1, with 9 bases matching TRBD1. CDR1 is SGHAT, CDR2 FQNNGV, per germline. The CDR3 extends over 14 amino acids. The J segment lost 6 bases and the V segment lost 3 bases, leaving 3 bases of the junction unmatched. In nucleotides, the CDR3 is TGTGCCAGCAGCTTGGGACAGGGTGGCAATGAGCAGTTCTTC. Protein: CASSLGQGGNEQFF.

This chain's CDR3 is CASSMTANTEAFF. The CDR3 DNA reads as TGTGCCAGCAGCATGACAGCGAACACTGAAGCTTTCTTT. The chain uses TRBV11-3 and TRBJ1-1, with D possibly TRBD1 on 5 matching bases. The CDR3 extends over 13 amino acids. Trimming left V 5 bases short and J 1 base short, with 8 bases between. Germline loops: CDR1 SGHNT, CDR2 YENEEA. Combining the CDR3 with reference TRBV11-3 and TRBJ1-1 gives the whole variable domain EAGVVQSPRYKIIEKKQPVAFWCNPISGHNTLYWYLQNLGQGPELLIRYENEEAVDDSQLPKDRFSAERLKGVDSTLKIQPAELGDSAVYLCASSMTANTEAFFGQGTRLTVV.

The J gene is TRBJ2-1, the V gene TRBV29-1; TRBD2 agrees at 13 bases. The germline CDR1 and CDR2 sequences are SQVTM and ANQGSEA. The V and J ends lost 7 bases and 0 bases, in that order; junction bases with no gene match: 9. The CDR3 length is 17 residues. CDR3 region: CSGEGLAGISSYNEQFF. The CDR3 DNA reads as TGCAGCGGCGAGGGACTAGCGGGGATCTCCTCCTACAATGAGCAGTTCTTC.

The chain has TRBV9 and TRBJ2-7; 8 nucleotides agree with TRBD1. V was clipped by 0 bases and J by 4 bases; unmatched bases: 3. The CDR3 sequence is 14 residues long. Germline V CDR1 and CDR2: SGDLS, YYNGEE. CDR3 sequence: CASSVATGEYEQYF. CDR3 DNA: TGTGCCAGCAGCGTAGCGACAGGGGAGTACGAGCAGTACTTC.

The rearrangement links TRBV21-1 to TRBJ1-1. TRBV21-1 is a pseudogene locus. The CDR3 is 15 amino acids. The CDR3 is CASSKMGRGQEEAFF. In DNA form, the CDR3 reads TGTGCCAGCAGCAAAATGGGGCGGGGGCAAGAGGAAGCTTTCTTT.

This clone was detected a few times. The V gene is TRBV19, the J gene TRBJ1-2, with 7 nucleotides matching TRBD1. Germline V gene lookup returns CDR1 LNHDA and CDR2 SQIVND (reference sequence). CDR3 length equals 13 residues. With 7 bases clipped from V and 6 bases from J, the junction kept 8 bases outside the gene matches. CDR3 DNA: TGTGCCAGTACTAGGGCTCAGGGGGATGGCTACACCTTC. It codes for CASTRAQGDGYTF.

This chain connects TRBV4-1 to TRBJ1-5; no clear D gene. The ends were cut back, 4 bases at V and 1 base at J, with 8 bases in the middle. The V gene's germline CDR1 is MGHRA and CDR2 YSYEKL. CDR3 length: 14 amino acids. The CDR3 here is CASSPRRSNQPQHF. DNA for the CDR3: TGCGCCAGCAGCCCCCGGCGGAGCAATCAGCCCCAGCATTTT.

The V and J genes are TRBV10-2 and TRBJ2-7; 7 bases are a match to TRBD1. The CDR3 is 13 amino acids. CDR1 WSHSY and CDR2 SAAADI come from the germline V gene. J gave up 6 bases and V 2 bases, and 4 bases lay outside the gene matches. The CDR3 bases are TGCGCCAGCAGTGAGGGGGACAGTATCGAGCAGTACTTC. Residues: CASSEGDSIEQYF.

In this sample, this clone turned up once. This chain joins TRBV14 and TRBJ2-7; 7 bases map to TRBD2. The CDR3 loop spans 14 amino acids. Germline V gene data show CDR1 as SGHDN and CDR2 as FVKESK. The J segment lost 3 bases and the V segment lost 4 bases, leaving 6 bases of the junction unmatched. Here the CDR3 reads CASSLGGGLYEQYF. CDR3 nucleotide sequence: TGTGCCAGCAGCCTTGGCGGGGGTCTCTACGAGCAGTACTTC.

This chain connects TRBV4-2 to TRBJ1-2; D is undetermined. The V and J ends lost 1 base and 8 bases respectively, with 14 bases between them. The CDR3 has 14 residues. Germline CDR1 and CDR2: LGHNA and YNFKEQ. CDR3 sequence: CASSQGVLSGGYTF. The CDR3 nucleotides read TGTGCCAGCAGCCAAGGGGTGTTGTCGGGGGGCTACACCTTC.

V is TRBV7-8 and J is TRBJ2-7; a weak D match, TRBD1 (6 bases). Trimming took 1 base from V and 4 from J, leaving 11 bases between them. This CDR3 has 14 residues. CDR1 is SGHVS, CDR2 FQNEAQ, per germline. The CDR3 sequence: CASSLGAGAYEQYF. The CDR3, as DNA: TGTGCCAGCAGCTTAGGTGCAGGGGCGTACGAGCAGTACTTC.

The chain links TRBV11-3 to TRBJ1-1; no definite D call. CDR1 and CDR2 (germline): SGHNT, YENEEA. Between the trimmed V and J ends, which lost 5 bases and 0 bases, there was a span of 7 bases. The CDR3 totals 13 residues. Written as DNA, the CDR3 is TGTGCCAGCAGCACACACCTGAACACTGAAGCTTTCTTT. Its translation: CASSTHLNTEAFF.

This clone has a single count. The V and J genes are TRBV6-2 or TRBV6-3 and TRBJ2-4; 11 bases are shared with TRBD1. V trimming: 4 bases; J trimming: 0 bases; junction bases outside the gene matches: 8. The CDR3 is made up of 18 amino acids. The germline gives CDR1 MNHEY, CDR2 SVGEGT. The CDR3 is CASSFRTGGNLAKNIQYF. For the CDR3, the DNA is TGTGCCAGCAGTTTTCGGACAGGGGGCAACCTAGCCAAAAACATTCAGTACTTC.

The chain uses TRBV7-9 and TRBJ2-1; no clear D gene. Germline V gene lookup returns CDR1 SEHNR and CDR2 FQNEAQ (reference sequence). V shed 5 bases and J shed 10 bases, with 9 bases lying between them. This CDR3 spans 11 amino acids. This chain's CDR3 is CASSLREEQFF. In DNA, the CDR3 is TGTGCCAGCAGCCTGAGAGAGGAGCAGTTCTTC. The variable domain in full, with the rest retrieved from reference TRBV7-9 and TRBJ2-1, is DTGVSQNPRHKITKRGQNVTFRCDPISEHNRLYWYRQTLGQGPEFLTYFQNEAQLEKSRLLSDRFSAERPKGSFSTLEIQRTEQGDSAMYLCASSLREEQFFGPGTRLTVL.